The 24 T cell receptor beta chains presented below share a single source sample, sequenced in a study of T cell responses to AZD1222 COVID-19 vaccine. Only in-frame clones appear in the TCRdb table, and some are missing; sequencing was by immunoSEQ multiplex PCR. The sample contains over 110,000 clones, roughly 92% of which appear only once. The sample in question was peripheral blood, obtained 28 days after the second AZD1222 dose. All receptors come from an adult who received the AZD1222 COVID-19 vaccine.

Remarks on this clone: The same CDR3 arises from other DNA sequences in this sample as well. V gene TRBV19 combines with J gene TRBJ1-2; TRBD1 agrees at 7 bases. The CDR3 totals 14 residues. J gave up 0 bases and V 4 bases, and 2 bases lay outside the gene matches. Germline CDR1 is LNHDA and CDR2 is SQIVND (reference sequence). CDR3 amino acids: CASSTGGTNYGYTF. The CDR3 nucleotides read TGTGCCAGTAGTACAGGGGGGACTAACTATGGCTACACCTTC.

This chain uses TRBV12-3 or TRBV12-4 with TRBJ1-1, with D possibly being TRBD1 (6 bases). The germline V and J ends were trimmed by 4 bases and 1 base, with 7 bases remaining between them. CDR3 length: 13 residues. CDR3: CASSWTENTEAFF. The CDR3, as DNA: TGTGCCAGCAGTTGGACAGAGAACACTGAAGCTTTCTTT.

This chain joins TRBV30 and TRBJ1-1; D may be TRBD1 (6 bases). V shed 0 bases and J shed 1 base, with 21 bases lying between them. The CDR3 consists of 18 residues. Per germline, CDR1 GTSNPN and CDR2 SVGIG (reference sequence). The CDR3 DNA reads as TGTGCCTGGAGTGTACGACCAAGGGGGGTCCTTGGGAACACTGAAGCTTTCTTT. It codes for CAWSVRPRGVLGNTEAFF.

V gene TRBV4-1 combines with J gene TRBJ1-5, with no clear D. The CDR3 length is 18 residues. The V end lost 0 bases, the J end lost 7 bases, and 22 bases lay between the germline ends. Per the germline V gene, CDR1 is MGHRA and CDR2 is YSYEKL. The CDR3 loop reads CASSQERILNPSPQPQHF. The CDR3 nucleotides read TGCGCCAGCAGCCAAGAAAGGATTCTGAACCCTTCCCCACAGCCCCAGCATTTT.

CDR3 residues: CASSQVSALQETQYF. Here the CDR3 DNA reads TGTGCCAGCAGCCAAGTCAGCGCCTTACAAGAGACCCAGTACTTC. The chain is built from TRBV4-2 and TRBJ2-5; no firm D call. The CDR3 is 15 amino acids. Trimming took off 1 base at V and 2 bases at J, with 11 bases between the two ends. Germline CDR1 is LGHNA and CDR2 is YNFKEQ.

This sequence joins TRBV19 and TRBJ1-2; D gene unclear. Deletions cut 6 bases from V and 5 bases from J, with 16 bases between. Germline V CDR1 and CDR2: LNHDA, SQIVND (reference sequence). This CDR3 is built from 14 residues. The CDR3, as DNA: TGTGCCAGTAGGCCCCCCAGAAGCGTTTATGGCTACACCTTC. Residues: CASRPPRSVYGYTF.

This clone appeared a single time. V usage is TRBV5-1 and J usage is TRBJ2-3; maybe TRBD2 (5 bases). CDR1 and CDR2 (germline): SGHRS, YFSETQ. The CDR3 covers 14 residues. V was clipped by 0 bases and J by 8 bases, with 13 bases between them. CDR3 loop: CASSLERPQATQYF. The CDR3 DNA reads TGCGCCAGCAGCTTGGAGCGGCCCCAGGCTACGCAGTATTTT.

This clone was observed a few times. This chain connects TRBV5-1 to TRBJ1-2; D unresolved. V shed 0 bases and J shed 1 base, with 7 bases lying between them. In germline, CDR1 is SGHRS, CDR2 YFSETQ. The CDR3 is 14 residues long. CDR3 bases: TGCGCCAGCAGCTTGGGGACGGATAACTATGGCTACACCTTC. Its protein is CASSLGTDNYGYTF.

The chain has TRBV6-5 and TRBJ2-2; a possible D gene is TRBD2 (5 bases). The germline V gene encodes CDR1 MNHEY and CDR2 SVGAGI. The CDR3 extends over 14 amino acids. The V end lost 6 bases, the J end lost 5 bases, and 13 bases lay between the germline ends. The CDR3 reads CASRPRPGTGELFF. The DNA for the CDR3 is TGTGCCAGCAGGCCCAGGCCGGGGACCGGGGAGCTGTTTTTT.

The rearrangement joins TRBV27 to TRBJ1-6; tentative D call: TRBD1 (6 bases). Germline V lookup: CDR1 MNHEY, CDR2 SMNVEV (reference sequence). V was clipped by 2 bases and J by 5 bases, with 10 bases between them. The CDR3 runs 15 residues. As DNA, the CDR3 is TGTGCCAGCAGTTTAAACAGGGAAAATAATTCACCCCTCCACTTT. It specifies CASSLNRENNSPLHF.

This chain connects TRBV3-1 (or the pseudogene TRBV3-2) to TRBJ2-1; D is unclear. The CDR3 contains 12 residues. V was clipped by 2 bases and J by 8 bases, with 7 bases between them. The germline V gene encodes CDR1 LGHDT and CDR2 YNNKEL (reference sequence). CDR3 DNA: TGTGCCAGCAGCCAAATGACCCATGAGCAGTTCTTC. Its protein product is CASSQMTHEQFF.

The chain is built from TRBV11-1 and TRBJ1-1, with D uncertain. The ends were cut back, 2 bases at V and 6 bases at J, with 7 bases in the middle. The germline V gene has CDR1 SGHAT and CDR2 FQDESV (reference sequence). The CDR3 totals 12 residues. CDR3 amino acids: CASSLNGAEAFF. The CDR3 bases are TGTGCCAGCAGCTTAAATGGGGCTGAAGCTTTCTTT.

DNA of the CDR3: TGTGCCTGGAGTGTGAGGAGCGCCTTGGGCAATTCACCCCTCCACTTT. Amino acid sequence: CAWSVRSALGNSPLHF. The chain combines TRBV30 with TRBJ1-6, with D unclear. V was cut by 0 bases and J by 7 bases, with 16 bases left in between. Looked up from germline, CDR1 is GTSNPN and CDR2 is SVGIG (reference sequence). The CDR3 is 16 amino acids. Filled out from reference TRBV30 and TRBJ1-6, the complete variable domain reads SQTIHQWPATLVQPVGSPLSLECTVEGTSNPNLYWYRQAAGRGLQLLFYSVGIGQISSEVPQNLSASRPQDRQFILSSKKLLLSDSGFYLCAWSVRSALGNSPLHFGNGTRLTVT.

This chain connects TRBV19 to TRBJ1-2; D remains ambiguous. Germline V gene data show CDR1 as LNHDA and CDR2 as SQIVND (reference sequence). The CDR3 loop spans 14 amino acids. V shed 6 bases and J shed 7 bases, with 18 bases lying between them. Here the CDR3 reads CASSTRDESTGYTF. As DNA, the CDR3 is TGTGCCAGTAGCACCCGAGACGAGTCAACTGGCTACACCTTC.

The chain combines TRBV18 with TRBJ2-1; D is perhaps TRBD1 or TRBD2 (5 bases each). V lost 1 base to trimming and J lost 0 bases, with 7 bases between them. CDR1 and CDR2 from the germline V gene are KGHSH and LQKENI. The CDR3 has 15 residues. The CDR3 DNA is TGTGCCAGCTCACCACGAGGGGTCTCCTACAATGAGCAGTTCTTC. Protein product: CASSPRGVSYNEQFF.

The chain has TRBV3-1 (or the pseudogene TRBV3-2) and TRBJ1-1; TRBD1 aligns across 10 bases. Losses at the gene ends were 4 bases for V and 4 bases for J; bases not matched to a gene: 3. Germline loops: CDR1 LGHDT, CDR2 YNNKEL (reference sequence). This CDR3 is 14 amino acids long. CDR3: CASSRTGGRTEAFF. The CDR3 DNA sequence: TGTGCCAGCAGCCGGACAGGGGGTCGCACTGAAGCTTTCTTT.

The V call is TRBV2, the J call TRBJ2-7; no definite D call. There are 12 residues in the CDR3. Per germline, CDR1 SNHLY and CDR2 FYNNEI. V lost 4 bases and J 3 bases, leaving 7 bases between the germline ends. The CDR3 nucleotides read TGTGCCAGCAGTGCACCTTTCTACGAGCAGTACTTC. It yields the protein CASSAPFYEQYF.

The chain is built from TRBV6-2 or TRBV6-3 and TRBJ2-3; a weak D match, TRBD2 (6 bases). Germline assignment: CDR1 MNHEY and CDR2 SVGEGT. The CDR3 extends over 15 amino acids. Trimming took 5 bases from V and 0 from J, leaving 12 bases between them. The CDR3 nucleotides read TGTGCCAGCAGTCTACTAGCAGGGAGCACAGATACGCAGTATTTT. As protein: CASSLLAGSTDTQYF.

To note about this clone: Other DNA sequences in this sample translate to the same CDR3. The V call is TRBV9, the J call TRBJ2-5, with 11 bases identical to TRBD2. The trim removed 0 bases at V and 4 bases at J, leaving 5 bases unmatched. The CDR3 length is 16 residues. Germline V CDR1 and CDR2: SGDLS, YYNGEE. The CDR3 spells CASSVGSGGAGETQYF. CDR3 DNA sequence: TGTGCCAGCAGCGTAGGTAGCGGGGGGGCAGGAGAGACCCAGTACTTC.

CDR3 in DNA: TGTGCCAGCAGTTTGGGGAGGTTGGCCACTGAAGCTTTCTTT. This codes for CASSLGRLATEAFF. The gene calls are TRBV28 and TRBJ1-1; D is unclear. The germline V and J ends were trimmed by 3 bases and 4 bases, with 12 bases remaining between them. The germline gives CDR1 MDHEN, CDR2 SYDVKM. The CDR3 spans 14 residues.

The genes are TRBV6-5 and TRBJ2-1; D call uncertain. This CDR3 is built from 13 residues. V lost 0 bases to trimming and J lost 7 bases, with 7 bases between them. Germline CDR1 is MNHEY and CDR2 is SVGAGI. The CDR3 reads CASSYSSENEQFF. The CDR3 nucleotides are TGTGCCAGCAGTTACTCTTCGGAGAATGAGCAGTTCTTC.

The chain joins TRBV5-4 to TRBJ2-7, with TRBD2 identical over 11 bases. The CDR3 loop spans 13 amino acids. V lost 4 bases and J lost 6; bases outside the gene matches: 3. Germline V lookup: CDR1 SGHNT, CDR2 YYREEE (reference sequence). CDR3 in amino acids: CASSPGLAAEQYF. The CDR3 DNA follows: TGTGCCAGCAGCCCGGGACTAGCGGCCGAGCAGTACTTC. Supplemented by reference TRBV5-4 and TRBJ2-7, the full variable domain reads ETGVTQSPTHLIKTRGQQVTLRCSSQSGHNTVSWYQQALGQGPQFIFQYYREEENGRGNFPPRFSGLQFPNYSSELNVNALELDDSALYLCASSPGLAAEQYFGPGTRLTVT.

CDR3: CASSLGPSNTEAFF. The CDR3 DNA is TGTGCCAGCAGCTTAGGACCTTCGAACACTGAAGCTTTCTTT. The chain joins TRBV7-3 to TRBJ1-1; D not certain. Germline V lookup: CDR1 SGHTA, CDR2 FQGTGA. V was shortened by 2 bases and J by 1 base, with 8 bases between the two germline ends. CDR3 length: 14 amino acids. The full variable domain, in which reference TRBV7-3 and TRBJ1-1 provide the parts outside the CDR3, is GAGVSQTPSNKVTEKGKYVELRCDPISGHTALYWYRQSLGQGPEFLIYFQGTGAADDSGLPNDRFFAVRPEGSVSTLKIQRTERGDSAVYLCASSLGPSNTEAFFGQGTRLTVV.

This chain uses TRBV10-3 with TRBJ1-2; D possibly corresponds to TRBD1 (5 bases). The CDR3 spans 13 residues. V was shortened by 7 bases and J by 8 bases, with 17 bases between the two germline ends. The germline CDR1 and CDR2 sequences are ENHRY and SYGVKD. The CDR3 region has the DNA TGTGCCATCAACCTGGGAGGGGTTGAAGGCTACACCTTC. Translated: CAINLGGVEGYTF.